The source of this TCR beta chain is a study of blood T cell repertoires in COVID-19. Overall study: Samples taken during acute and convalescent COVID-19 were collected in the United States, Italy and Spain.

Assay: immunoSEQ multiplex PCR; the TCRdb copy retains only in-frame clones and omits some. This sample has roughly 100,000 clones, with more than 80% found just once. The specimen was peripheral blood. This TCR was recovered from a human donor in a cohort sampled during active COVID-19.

The CDR3 sequence is CASRPTGGSEKLFF. The CDR3 coding sequence is TGTGCCAGCAGACCGACAGGGGGTAGTGAAAAACTGTTTTTT. This sequence joins TRBV6-5 and TRBJ1-4; 9 positions match TRBD1. J was trimmed by 7 bases and V by 6 bases; bases with no gene match: 6. This CDR3 is 14 amino acids long. Germline lookup yields CDR1 MNHEY and CDR2 SVGAGI.